There are a few counts of the clone carrying this TCR beta chain. This record belongs to a study of cytotoxic CD8 clonotypes in ibrutinib-treated CLL. With V trimmed by 2 bases and J by 4 bases, 1 base remained unmatched. The CDR3 has 14 amino acids. CDR1 is MNHEY and CDR2 is SMNVEV in the germline V gene (reference sequence). Generated by immunoSEQ multiplex PCR, the TCRdb table keeps only in-frame clones and is missing some. The table lists 15,000 or so clones, about 80% of them singletons. The receptor comes from a human donor with chronic lymphocytic leukemia. The chain has TRBV27 and TRBJ2-1, with 8 positions matching TRBD2. The source material was PBMCs, sampled before ibrutinib treatment. In DNA, the CDR3 is TGTGCCAGCAGTTTAGCGGGAGGTTACAATGAGCAGTTCTTC. Translation: CASSLAGGYNEQFF.